Here is one T cell receptor (beta chain) with its context. Its antigen is as yet unknown. These data belong to a study of cytomegalovirus exposure and HLA in healthy donors. Study-level background: As an earlier analysis found, 150 million to 200 million T cells yielded some 120 million unique TCR beta sequences.

Study results and limitations: There were several of the most significant clusters that appeared linked to common viral pathogens in a later analysis.

PCR amplification relied on 60 Vbeta primers (plus 13 Jbeta primers). Measured with immunoSEQ multiplex PCR; TCRdb has only the in-frame clones, and not every one. The sample lists around 62,000 clones, 78% occurring once. Germline values: CDR1 LNHNV, CDR2 YYDKDF (reference sequence). The length of the CDR3 is 12 residues. V shed 5 bases and J 7 bases; nucleotides not matched to a gene: 3. The sequence was collected from a man between 35 and 55 years old in good health and CMV-seronegative. The chain combines TRBV15 with TRBJ1-1; TRBD1 matches 8 bases. The specimen sequenced was PBMCs. The CDR3 loop reads CATSSGQGEAFF. CDR3 sequence (DNA): TGTGCCACCAGCTCTGGACAGGGTGAAGCTTTCTTT.